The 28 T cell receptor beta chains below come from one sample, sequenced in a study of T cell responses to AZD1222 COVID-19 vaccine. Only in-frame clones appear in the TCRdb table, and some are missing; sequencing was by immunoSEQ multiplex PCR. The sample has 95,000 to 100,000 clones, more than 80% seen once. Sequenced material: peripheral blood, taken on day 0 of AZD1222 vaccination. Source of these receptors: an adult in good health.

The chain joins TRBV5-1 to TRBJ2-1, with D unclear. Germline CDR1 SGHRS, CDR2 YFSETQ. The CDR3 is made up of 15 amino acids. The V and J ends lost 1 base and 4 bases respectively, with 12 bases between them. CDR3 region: CASSLMVSHYNEQFF. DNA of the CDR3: TGCGCCAGCAGCTTGATGGTATCTCATTACAATGAGCAGTTCTTC.

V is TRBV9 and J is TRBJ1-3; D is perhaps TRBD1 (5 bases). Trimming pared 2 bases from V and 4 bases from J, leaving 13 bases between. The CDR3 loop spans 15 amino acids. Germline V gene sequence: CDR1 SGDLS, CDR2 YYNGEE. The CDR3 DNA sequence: TGTGCCAGCAGCGTGAGGGGCGAAAGGGGAAACACCATATATTTT. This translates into CASSVRGERGNTIYF.

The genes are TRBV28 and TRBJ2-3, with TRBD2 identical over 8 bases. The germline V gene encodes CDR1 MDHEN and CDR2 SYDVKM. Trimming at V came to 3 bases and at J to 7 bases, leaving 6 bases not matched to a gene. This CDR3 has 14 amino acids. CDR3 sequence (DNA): TGTGCCAGCAGTTTGGATACTAGCGGTAATACGCAGTATTTT. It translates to CASSLDTSGNTQYF. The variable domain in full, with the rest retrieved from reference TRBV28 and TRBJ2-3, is DVKVTQSSRYLVKRTGEKVFLECVQDMDHENMFWYRQDPGLGLRLIYFSYDVKMKEKGDIPEGYSVSREKKERFSLILESASTNQTSMYLCASSLDTSGNTQYFGPGTRLTVL.

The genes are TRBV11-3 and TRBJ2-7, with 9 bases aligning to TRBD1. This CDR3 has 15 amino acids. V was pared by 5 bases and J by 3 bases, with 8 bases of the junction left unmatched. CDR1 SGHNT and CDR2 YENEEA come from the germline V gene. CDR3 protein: CASSPRTGEGYEQYF. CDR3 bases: TGTGCCAGCAGCCCTCGGACAGGGGAGGGCTACGAGCAGTACTTC.

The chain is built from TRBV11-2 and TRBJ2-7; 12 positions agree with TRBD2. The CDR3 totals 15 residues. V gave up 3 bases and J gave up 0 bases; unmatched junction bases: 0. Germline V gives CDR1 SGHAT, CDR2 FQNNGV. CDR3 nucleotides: TGTGCCAGCAGCTTGACTAGCGGGAGCTCCTACGAGCAGTACTTC. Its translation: CASSLTSGSSYEQYF.

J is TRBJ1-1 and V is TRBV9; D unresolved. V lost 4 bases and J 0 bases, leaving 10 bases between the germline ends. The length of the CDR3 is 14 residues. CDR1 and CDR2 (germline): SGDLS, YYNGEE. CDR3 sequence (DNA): TGTGCCAGCAGCCCAGACCCGATGAACACTGAAGCTTTCTTT. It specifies CASSPDPMNTEAFF.

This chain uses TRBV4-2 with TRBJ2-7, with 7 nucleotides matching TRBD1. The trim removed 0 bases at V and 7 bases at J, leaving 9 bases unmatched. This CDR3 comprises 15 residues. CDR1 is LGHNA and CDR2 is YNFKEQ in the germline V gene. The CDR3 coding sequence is TGTGCCAGCAGCCAAGAAGACAGGGTGTGGGGTGAGCAGTACTTC. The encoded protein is CASSQEDRVWGEQYF.

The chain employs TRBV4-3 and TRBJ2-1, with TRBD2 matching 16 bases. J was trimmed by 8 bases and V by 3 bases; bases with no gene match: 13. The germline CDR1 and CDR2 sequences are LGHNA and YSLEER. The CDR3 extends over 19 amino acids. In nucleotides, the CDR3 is TGCGCCAGCAGCCAGGGACTAGCGGGAGGGCCCCCTGATTTGGATGAGCAGTTCTTC. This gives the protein CASSQGLAGGPPDLDEQFF.

CDR3 in amino acids: CASSPLQGQGSDIQYF. The CDR3 coding sequence is TGTGCCAGCTCACCCCTTCAAGGACAGGGGTCGGACATTCAGTACTTC. V usage is TRBV18 and J usage is TRBJ2-4; TRBD1 matches 9 bases. Germline V lookup: CDR1 KGHSH, CDR2 LQKENI. The CDR3 has 16 amino acids. V was clipped by 3 bases and J by 8 bases; unmatched bases: 11.

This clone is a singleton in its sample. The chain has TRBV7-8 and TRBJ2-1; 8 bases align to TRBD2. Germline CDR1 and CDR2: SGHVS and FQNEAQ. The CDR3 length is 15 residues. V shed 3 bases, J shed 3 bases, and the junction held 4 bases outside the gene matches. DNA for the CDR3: TGTGCCAGCAGCTTGGGGACTAGGGTCTACAATGAGCAGTTCTTC. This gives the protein CASSLGTRVYNEQFF.

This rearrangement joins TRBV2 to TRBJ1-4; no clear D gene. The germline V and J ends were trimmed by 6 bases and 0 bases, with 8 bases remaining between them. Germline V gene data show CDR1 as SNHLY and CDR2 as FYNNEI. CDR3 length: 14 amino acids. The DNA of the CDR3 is TGTGCCAGCAGGGAACAAGCAACTAATGAAAAACTGTTTTTT. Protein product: CASREQATNEKLFF. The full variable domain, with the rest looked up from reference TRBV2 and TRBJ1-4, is EPEVTQTPSHQVTQMGQEVILRCVPISNHLYFYWYRQILGQKVEFLVSFYNNEISEKSEIFDDQFSVERPDGSNFTLKIRSTKLEDSAMYFCASREQATNEKLFFGSGTQLSVL.

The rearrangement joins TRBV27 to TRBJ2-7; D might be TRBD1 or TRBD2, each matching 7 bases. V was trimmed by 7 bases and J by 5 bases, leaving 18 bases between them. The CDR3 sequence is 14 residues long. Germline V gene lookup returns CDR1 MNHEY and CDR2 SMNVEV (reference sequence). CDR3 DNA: TGTGCCAGCAATACACCGACAGGGAGGGACGAGCAGTACTTC. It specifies CASNTPTGRDEQYF.

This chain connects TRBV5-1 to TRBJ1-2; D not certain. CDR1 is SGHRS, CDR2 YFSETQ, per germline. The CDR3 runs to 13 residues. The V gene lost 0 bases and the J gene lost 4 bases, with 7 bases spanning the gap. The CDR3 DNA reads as TGCGCCAGCAGCTTGGCGGAGGCCTATGGCTACACCTTC. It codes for CASSLAEAYGYTF.

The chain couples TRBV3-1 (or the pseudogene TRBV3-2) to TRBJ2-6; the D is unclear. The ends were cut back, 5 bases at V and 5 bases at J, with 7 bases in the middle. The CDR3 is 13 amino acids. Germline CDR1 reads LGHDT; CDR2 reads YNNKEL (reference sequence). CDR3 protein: CASSTTRANVLTF. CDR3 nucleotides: TGTGCCAGCAGCACGACCAGGGCCAACGTCCTGACTTTC.

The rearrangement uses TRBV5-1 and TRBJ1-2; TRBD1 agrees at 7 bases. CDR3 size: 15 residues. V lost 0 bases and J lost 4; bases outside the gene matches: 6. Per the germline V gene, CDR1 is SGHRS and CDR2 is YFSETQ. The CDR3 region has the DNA TGCGCCAGCAGCTTGGGTCTCGACAGGGCCTATGGCTACACCTTC. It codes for CASSLGLDRAYGYTF.

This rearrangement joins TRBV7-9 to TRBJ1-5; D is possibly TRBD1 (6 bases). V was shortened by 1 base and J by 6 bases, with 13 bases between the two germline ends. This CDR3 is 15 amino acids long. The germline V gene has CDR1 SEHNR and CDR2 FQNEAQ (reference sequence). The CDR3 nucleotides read TGTGCCAGCAGCTTAGGGGGGCGCAGGGGTCAGCCCCAGCATTTT. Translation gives CASSLGGRRGQPQHF.

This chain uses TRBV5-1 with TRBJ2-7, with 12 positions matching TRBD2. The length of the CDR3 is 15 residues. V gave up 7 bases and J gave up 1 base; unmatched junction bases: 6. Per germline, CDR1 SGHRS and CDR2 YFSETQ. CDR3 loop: CASRLAGENSYEQYF. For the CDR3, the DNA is TGCGCCAGCCGACTAGCGGGGGAAAATTCCTACGAGCAGTACTTC.

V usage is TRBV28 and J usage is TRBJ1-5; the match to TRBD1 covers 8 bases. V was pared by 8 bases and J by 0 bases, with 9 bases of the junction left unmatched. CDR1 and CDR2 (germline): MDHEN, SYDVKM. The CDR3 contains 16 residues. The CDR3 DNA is TGTGCCAGCGGGACAGGCAACCCCTATAGCAATCAGCCCCAGCATTTT. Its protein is CASGTGNPYSNQPQHF.

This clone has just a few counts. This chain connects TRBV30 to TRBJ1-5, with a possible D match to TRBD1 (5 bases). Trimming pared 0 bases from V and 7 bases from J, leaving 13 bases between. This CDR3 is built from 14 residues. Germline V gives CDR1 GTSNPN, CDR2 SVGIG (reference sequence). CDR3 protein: CAWSVSGFGQPQHF. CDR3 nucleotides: TGTGCCTGGAGTGTATCAGGGTTTGGACAGCCCCAGCATTTT.

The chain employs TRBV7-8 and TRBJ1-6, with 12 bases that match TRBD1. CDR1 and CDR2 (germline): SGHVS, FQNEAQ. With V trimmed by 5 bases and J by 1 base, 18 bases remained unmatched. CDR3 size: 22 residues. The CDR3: CASSPRSLRGQGAISYNSPLHF. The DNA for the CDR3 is TGTGCCAGCAGCCCCAGGTCCTTGCGGGGACAGGGGGCCATATCCTATAATTCACCCCTCCACTTT.

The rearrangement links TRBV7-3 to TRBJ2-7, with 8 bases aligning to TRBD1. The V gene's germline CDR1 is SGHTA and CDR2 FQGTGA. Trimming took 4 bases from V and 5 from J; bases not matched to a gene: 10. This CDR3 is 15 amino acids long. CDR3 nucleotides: TGTGCCAGCAGCTCCACCGGGACAGGTACCAACGAGCAGTACTTC. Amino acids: CASSSTGTGTNEQYF.

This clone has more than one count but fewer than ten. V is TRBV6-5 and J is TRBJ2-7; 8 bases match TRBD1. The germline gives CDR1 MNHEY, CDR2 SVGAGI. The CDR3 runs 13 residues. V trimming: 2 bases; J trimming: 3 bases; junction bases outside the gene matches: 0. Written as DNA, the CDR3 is TGTGCCAGCAGTTACGGGACAGGCTACGAGCAGTACTTC. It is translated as CASSYGTGYEQYF.

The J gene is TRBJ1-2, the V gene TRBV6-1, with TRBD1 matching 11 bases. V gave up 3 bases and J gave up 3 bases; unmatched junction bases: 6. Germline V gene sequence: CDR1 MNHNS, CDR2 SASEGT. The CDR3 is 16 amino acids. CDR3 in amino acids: CASSDPGTGGDYGYTF. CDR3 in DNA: TGTGCCAGCAGTGATCCCGGGACAGGGGGAGACTATGGCTACACCTTC.

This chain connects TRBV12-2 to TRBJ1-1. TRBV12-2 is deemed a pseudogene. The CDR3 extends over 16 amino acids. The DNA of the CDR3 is TGTGCAACCGAACCGGGGACTTTAAAGGTGAGGACTGAAGCTTTCTTT. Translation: CATEPGTLKVRTEAFF.

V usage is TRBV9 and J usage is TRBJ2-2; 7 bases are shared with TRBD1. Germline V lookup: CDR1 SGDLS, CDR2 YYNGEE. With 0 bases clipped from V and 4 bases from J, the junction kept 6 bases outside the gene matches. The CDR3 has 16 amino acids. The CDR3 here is CASSVAGQSATGELFF. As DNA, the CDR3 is TGTGCCAGCAGCGTAGCGGGACAGTCGGCCACCGGGGAGCTGTTTTTT.

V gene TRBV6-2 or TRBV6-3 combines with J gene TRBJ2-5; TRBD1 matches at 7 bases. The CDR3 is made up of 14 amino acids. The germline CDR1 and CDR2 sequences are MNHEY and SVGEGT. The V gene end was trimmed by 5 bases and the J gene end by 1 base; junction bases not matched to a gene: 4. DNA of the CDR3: TGTGCCAGCAGTCAAACAGGGGCCCAAGAGACCCAGTACTTC. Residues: CASSQTGAQETQYF.

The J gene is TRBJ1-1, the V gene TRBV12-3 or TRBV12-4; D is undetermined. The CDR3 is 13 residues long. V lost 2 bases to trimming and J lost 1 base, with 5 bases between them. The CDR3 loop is CASSLIGNTEAFF. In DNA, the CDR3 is TGTGCCAGCAGTTTAATAGGGAACACTGAAGCTTTCTTT.

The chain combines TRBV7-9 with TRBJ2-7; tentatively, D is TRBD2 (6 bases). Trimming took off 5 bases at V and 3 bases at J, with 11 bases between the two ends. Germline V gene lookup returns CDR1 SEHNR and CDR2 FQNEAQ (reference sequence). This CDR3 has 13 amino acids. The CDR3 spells CASSRPGSYEQYF. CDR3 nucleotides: TGTGCCAGCAGCCGGCCCGGGAGCTACGAGCAGTACTTC.